Shown below are 8 T cell receptor beta chains from a single sample sequenced in a study of cytotoxic CD8 clonotypes in ibrutinib-treated CLL. Profiling relied on immunoSEQ multiplex PCR, and the TCRdb table lists in-frame clones only, not all of them. Of almost 250,000 clones listed, roughly 74% are singletons. The sample in question was PBMCs, obtained after 24 months of ibrutinib treatment. These TCRs come from a human donor with chronic lymphocytic leukemia.

This chain links TRBV7-9 with TRBJ1-2, with a possible D match to TRBD1 (5 bases). V was shortened by 5 bases and J by 5 bases, with 12 bases between the two germline ends. The CDR3 has 13 amino acids. Germline CDR1 is SEHNR and CDR2 is FQNEAQ (reference sequence). The CDR3 loop is CASSLGPIYGYTF. The CDR3, as DNA: TGTGCCAGCAGCCTGGGACCTATATATGGCTACACCTTC.

V gene TRBV6-6 combines with J gene TRBJ2-3, with D maybe TRBD2 (5 bases). The germline CDR1 and CDR2 sequences are MNHNY and SVGAGI (reference sequence). The CDR3 totals 15 residues. Trimming stripped 0 bases from V and 6 bases from J, with 13 bases between. As DNA, the CDR3 is TGTGCCAGCAGTTACTCCCCGGAGGATGGGGATACGCAGTATTTT. Translated, it gives CASSYSPEDGDTQYF.

This clone was seen a handful of times. The rearrangement uses TRBV9 and TRBJ1-2; 8 nucleotides line up with TRBD1. The germline gives CDR1 SGDLS, CDR2 YYNGEE. With 3 bases clipped from V and 1 base from J, the junction kept 14 bases outside the gene matches. The CDR3 loop spans 18 amino acids. CDR3 coding DNA: TGTGCCAGCAGCGCTTCTTTAGGACAGGGCTTTAGTAACTATGGCTACACCTTC. This sequence encodes CASSASLGQGFSNYGYTF.

This clone showed up just a few times. The chain couples TRBV14 to TRBJ2-5; D is unresolved. The V gene's germline CDR1 is SGHDN and CDR2 FVKESK. The CDR3 totals 13 residues. Trimming left V 4 bases short and J 1 base short, with 7 bases between. CDR3: CASSRTGQETQYF. The CDR3 nucleotides are TGTGCCAGCAGCCGGACCGGCCAAGAGACCCAGTACTTC.

This chain connects TRBV7-2 to TRBJ2-3; D gene ambiguous. The ends were cut back, 5 bases at V and 2 bases at J, with 8 bases in the middle. The CDR3 runs 13 residues. Germline loops: CDR1 SGHTA, CDR2 FQGNSA. The CDR3 nucleotides read TGTGCCAGCAGCATGGGCTACACAGATACGCAGTATTTT. This sequence encodes CASSMGYTDTQYF.

This chain joins TRBV25-1 and TRBJ1-1, with 10 bases aligning to TRBD1. Trimming took 1 base from V and 5 from J; bases not matched to a gene: 4. The CDR3 runs to 15 residues. Per germline, CDR1 MGHDK and CDR2 SYGVNS. DNA of the CDR3: TGTGCCAGCAGTGAATCTCGGACAGGGGGAACTGAAGCTTTCTTT. It specifies CASSESRTGGTEAFF.

The V gene is TRBV27, the J gene TRBJ2-5; 10 bases agree with TRBD1. Germline CDR1 and CDR2: MNHEY and SMNVEV (reference sequence). The CDR3 is made up of 16 amino acids. After removal of 6 bases from V and 3 bases from J, the junction contained 10 bases not matched to a gene. The CDR3 is CASSDPGQGREETQYF. CDR3 DNA: TGTGCCAGCAGCGACCCGGGACAGGGGAGGGAAGAGACCCAGTACTTC.

The chain is built from TRBV4-3 and TRBJ2-7, with TRBD1 matching 8 bases. Germline values: CDR1 LGHNA, CDR2 YSLEER. The length of the CDR3 is 15 residues. V lost 2 bases, J lost 5 bases, and 8 bases stayed unmatched. The CDR3: CASSQSDRAGNEQYF. CDR3 sequence (DNA): TGCGCCAGCAGCCAATCGGACAGGGCAGGGAACGAGCAGTACTTC.